The sequence of this T cell receptor (beta chain) was determined in a study of blood T cell repertoires in COVID-19. The length of the CDR3 is 15 residues. Germline V gene sequence: CDR1 LGHDT, CDR2 YNNKEL (reference sequence). V was clipped by 0 bases and J by 5 bases; unmatched bases: 1. In Cohort 3, a recovered donor had either two negative PCRs, clearance, or symptom resolution. Repertoires were generated with immunoSEQ multiplex PCR, while TCRdb's copy carries only in-frame clones and drops some. The sample lists approximately 180,000 clones; more than 80% were seen once. This clonotype originated in a middle-aged man who had recovered from COVID-19. The V gene is TRBV3-1 (or the pseudogene TRBV3-2), the J gene TRBJ1-4; 9 nucleotides line up with TRBD1. Specimen: PBMCs or T cells enriched from blood (not recorded which). The CDR3 loop reads CASSQEGQGNEKLFF. The CDR3 coding sequence is TGTGCCAGCAGCCAAGAAGGACAGGGGAATGAAAAACTGTTTTTT.